The rows below give T cell receptor beta chains drawn from one sample of a study of T cell responses to AZD1222 COVID-19 vaccine. TCRdb's copy holds only in-frame clones and misses some; the assay was immunoSEQ multiplex PCR. The repertoire holds 140,000 or so clones, with approximately 91% as singletons. Sequences were derived from peripheral blood, sampled on day 0 of AZD1222 vaccination. All receptors derive from an adult in good health. Each CDR3 is given with its conserved first and last residue. A D gene is named only where the DNA matches it firmly. Expanded clones get a size class; other rows say once, few or many, or leave the size out.

>.|TRBD1|TRBJ2-5|TRBV5-1
CASSLTGGGKTQYF
TGCGCCAGCAGCTTGACAGGGGGCGGGAAGACCCAGTACTTC
>few|.|TRBJ2-5|TRBV2
CASRLGAQYF
TGTGCCAGCAGGCTGGGGGCCCAGTACTTC
>.|.|TRBJ2-5|TRBV2
CASSAGHQETQYF
TGTGCCAGCAGTGCGGGACACCAAGAGACCCAGTACTTC
>once|.|TRBJ1-2|TRBV10-3
CAIKTHYGYTF
TGTGCCATCAAGACACACTATGGCTACACCTTC
>few|.|TRBJ2-1|TRBV7-9
CASSNGRSGTYYNEQFF
TGTGCCAGCAGCAATGGGCGGAGCGGAACATACTACAATGAGCAGTTCTTC
>.|.|TRBJ2-7|TRBV5-1
CASSLGYEQYF
TGCGCCAGCAGCTTGGGGTATGAGCAGTACTTC
>.|.|TRBJ1-1|TRBV18
CASSPRETSNTEAFF
TGTGCCAGCTCCCCGAGGGAGACAAGCAACACTGAAGCTTTCTTT
>.|.|TRBJ2-6|TRBV5-5
CASRTPGRTGANVLTF
TGTGCCAGCAGGACTCCGGGCCGCACTGGGGCCAACGTCCTGACTTTC
>.|.|TRBJ2-2|TRBV15
CATSREGHGAGELFF
TGTGCCACCAGCAGAGAGGGACACGGGGCCGGGGAGCTGTTTTTT
>.|TRBD2|TRBJ2-3|TRBV14
CASSQLAGGPDTQYF
TGTGCCAGCAGCCAACTAGCGGGGGGGCCAGATACGCAGTATTTT
>.|TRBD2|TRBJ2-4|TRBV5-1
CASSPLAAKNIQYF
TGCGCCAGCAGCCCACTAGCGGCAAAAAACATTCAGTACTTC
>.|.|TRBJ1-3|TRBV5-4
CASTTGHKGGNTIYF
TGTGCCAGCACCACGGGGCACAAAGGGGGAAACACCATATATTTT
>.|.|TRBJ2-1|TRBV4-1
CASSILTGDNEQFF
TGCGCCAGCAGCATACTGACGGGGGATAATGAGCAGTTCTTC